The rows below give T cell receptor beta chains drawn from one sample of a study of blood T cell repertoires in COVID-19. Only in-frame clones appear in the TCRdb table, and some are missing; sequencing was by immunoSEQ multiplex PCR. The table lists 100,000 to 130,000 clones, 80% to 90% of them singletons. Sequencing was performed on peripheral blood. The origin of the receptors is a man aged 40-49 years with active or convalescent COVID-19. The CDR3 runs from the conserved cysteine through the conserved F or W. Each record gives: V gene, D gene, J gene, clone size, CDR3 protein, CDR3 DNA. D genes are given only for firm matches. Clone size is given for some rows only: seen once, a few or many times, or a class if the clone is expanded.

TRBV28	TRBD1	TRBJ1-4	.	CASSLRDRDLEKLFF	TGTGCCAGCAGTCTAAGGGACAGGGATCTGGAAAAACTGTTTTTT
TRBV5-1	TRBD1	TRBJ2-5	.	CASSLVPAGGQETQYF	TGCGCCAGCAGCTTGGTCCCCGCAGGGGGCCAAGAGACCCAGTACTTC
TRBV10-3	.	TRBJ1-3	.	CAIRRRTASSGNTIYF	TGTGCCATCAGACGACGGACAGCGAGCTCTGGAAACACCATATATTTT
TRBV28	TRBD1	TRBJ1-5	.	CASSGTGTGGQPQHF	TGTGCCAGCAGTGGAACCGGGACAGGGGGTCAGCCCCAGCATTTT
TRBV28	.	TRBJ1-4	.	CASSFRFRQYEKLFF	TGTGCCAGCAGTTTTCGCTTCAGACAATATGAAAAACTGTTTTTT
TRBV10-3	TRBD1	TRBJ1-3	.	CAISDRQGAGNTIYF	TGTGCCATCAGTGACCGTCAGGGGGCTGGAAACACCATATATTTT
TRBV2	.	TRBJ2-2	once	CASSETRTGKGTGELFF	TGTGCCAGCAGTGAAACCCGGACTGGGAAAGGCACCGGGGAGCTGTTTTTT
TRBV28	.	TRBJ2-3	.	CASYTYSDFPQDTQYF	TGTGCCAGCTATACGTATTCGGACTTCCCACAAGATACGCAGTATTTT
TRBV7-2	.	TRBJ1-2	.	CASSLRGSYGYTF	TGTGCCAGCAGCTTAAGAGGGTCCTATGGCTACACCTTC
TRBV5-6	.	TRBJ1-2	.	CASTPEREIYGYTF	TGTGCCAGCACTCCCGAGCGGGAGATCTATGGCTACACCTTC
TRBV18	TRBD1	TRBJ2-1	.	CASSPFRGPHEQFF	TGTGCCAGCTCACCATTCAGGGGGCCCCATGAGCAGTTCTTC
TRBV2	TRBD1	TRBJ1-3	few	CASTQGAYSGNTIYF	TGTGCCAGCACCCAGGGGGCTTACTCTGGAAACACCATATATTTT
TRBV19	TRBD1	TRBJ2-5	.	CASTPTGEETQYF	TGTGCCAGTACCCCGACAGGGGAAGAGACCCAGTACTTC
TRBV5-1	.	TRBJ1-1	.	CASRPSTGAAFF	TGCGCCAGCAGACCCTCGACAGGAGCGGCTTTCTTT
TRBV11-2	.	TRBJ1-1	.	CASSPQVNTEAFF	TGTGCCAGCAGTCCACAGGTGAACACTGAAGCTTTCTTT
TRBV11-2	TRBD1	TRBJ2-2	.	CASSRRQGPGELFF	TGTGCCAGCAGCCGACGACAGGGGCCCGGGGAGCTGTTTTTT
TRBV10-2	TRBD2	TRBJ2-7	once	CASSDLAGGTSEQYF	TGCGCCAGCAGTGATTTAGCGGGAGGGACGTCCGAGCAGTACTTC
TRBV18	TRBD1	TRBJ1-3	.	CASSPLQGEGNTIYF	TGTGCCAGCTCACCACTACAGGGGGAAGGAAACACCATATATTTT
TRBV3-1/TRBV3-2	.	TRBJ1-2	.	CASSPQGNSIRYTF	TGTGCCAGCAGTCCACAGGGAAATTCTATCCGTTACACCTTC
TRBV3-1/TRBV3-2	.	TRBJ2-7	.	CASRRTASYEQYF	TGTGCCAGCAGGAGGACAGCGTCCTACGAGCAGTACTTC
TRBV30	TRBD1	TRBJ1-5	once	CAWSVPRTGVGGGQPQHF	TGTGCCTGGAGTGTACCCCGGACAGGGGTTGGAGGTGGTCAGCCCCAGCATTTT
TRBV7-3	.	TRBJ2-2	.	CASSPAGWSPGELFF	TGTGCCAGCAGTCCTGCAGGGTGGAGCCCCGGGGAGCTGTTTTTT
TRBV5-1	TRBD1	TRBJ2-1	.	CASSVGQGLEQFF	TGCGCCAGCAGCGTAGGACAGGGTTTGGAGCAGTTCTTC
TRBV3-1/TRBV3-2	.	TRBJ2-6	.	CASSIQGFSGANVLTF	TGTGCCAGCAGCATACAGGGTTTCTCTGGGGCCAACGTCCTGACTTTC
TRBV27	.	TRBJ2-7	.	CASSLAVGGPYEQYF	TGTGCCAGCAGTTTAGCTGTCGGGGGGCCATACGAGCAGTACTTC